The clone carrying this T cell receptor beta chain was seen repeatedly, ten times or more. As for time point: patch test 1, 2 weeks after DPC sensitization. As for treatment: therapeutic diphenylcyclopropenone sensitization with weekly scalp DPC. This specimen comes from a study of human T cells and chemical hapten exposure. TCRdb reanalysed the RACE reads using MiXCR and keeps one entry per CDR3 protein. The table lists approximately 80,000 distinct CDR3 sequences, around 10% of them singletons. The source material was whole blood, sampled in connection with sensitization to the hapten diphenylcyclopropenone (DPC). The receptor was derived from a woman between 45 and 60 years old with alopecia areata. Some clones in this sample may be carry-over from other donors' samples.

The CDR3 coding sequence is TGTGCCAGCAGTTACTCGACGCTAGCGGGGAGAGCTCCTAGCACAGATACGCAGTATTTT. Protein product: CASSYSTLAGRAPSTDTQYF. This rearrangement joins TRBV6-5 to TRBJ2-3, with TRBD2 matching over 9 bases. The junction had 13 bases not matched to a gene; V was cut back by 0 bases and J by 0 bases. This CDR3 is built from 20 residues. CDR1 and CDR2 (germline): MNHEY, SVGAGI.